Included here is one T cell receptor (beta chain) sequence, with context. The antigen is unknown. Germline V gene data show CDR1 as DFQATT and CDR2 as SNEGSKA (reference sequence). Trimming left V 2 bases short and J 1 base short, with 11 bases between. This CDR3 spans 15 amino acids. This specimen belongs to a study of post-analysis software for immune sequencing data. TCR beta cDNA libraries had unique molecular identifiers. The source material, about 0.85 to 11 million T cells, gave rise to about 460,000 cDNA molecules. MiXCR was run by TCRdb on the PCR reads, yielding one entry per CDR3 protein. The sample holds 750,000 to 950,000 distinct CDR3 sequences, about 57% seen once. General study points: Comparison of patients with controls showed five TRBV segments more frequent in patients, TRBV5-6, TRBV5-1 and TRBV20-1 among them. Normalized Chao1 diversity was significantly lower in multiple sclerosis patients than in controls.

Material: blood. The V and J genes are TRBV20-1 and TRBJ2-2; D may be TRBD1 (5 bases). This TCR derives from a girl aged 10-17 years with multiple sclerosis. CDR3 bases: TGCAGTGCTAGAAGGGCAGGGATGAACACCGGGGAGCTGTTTTTT. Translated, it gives CSARRAGMNTGELFF.